The rows below give T cell receptor beta chains drawn from one sample of a study of blood T cells in healthy people across ages. TCRdb processed the 5' RACE reads anew with MiXCR; each CDR3 protein has one entry. The table includes about 1.5 million distinct CDR3 sequences, 35% to 45% detected once. Material for sequencing was blood. Receptor source: a woman in her late teens or twenties in good health. Both conserved end residues are part of each CDR3. D genes are given only for firm matches. A clone size is listed for some rows: how often the clone was seen (once, few, many), or a class if it is expanded.

d_gene: TRBD2; abundance: .; j_gene: TRBJ2-7; v_gene: TRBV25-1; CDR3aa: CASSEEAGGPGEQYF; CDR3nt: TGTGCCAGCAGTGAAGAAGCGGGAGGGCCGGGTGAGCAGTACTTC
d_gene: .; abundance: .; j_gene: TRBJ1-6; v_gene: TRBV6-6; CDR3aa: CASSYSTGRDSPLHF; CDR3nt: TGTGCCAGCAGTTACTCCACAGGGAGGGACTCACCCCTCCACTTT
d_gene: .; abundance: .; j_gene: TRBJ2-7; v_gene: TRBV5-1; CDR3aa: CASSLGRDRSYEQYF; CDR3nt: TGCGCCAGCAGCTTGGGGAGGGACCGATCCTACGAGCAGTACTTC
d_gene: .; abundance: .; j_gene: TRBJ2-2; v_gene: TRBV20-1; CDR3aa: CSVKPLGGADTGELFF; CDR3nt: TGCAGTGTCAAACCGTTGGGGGGCGCGGACACCGGGGAGCTGTTTTTT
d_gene: TRBD2; abundance: .; j_gene: TRBJ2-1; v_gene: TRBV7-2; CDR3aa: CASSLEGSGGYNEQFF; CDR3nt: TGTGCCAGCAGCTTAGAGGGTAGCGGGGGGTACAATGAGCAGTTCTTC
d_gene: .; abundance: .; j_gene: TRBJ2-1; v_gene: TRBV10-3; CDR3aa: CAISQTNEQFF; CDR3nt: TGTGCCATCAGCCAAACGAATGAGCAGTTCTTC
d_gene: .; abundance: .; j_gene: TRBJ2-1; v_gene: TRBV12-3/TRBV12-4; CDR3aa: CATRYGINEQFF; CDR3nt: TGTGCCACCCGTTACGGTATCAATGAGCAGTTCTTC
d_gene: .; abundance: .; j_gene: TRBJ2-7; v_gene: TRBV20-1; CDR3aa: CSAKRGGGGVGREQYF; CDR3nt: TGCAGTGCTAAAAGGGGGGGAGGGGGAGTCGGTCGCGAGCAGTACTTC
d_gene: TRBD1; abundance: few; j_gene: TRBJ1-2; v_gene: TRBV28; CDR3aa: CASSSPGTGLPNYGYTF; CDR3nt: TGTGCCAGCAGTTCGCCCGGGACAGGGCTACCTAACTATGGCTACACCTTC
d_gene: .; abundance: few; j_gene: TRBJ2-7; v_gene: TRBV5-8; CDR3aa: CASSYLGHPYEQYF; CDR3nt: TGTGCCAGCAGCTATCTGGGACACCCCTACGAGCAGTACTTC
d_gene: TRBD1; abundance: .; j_gene: TRBJ1-2; v_gene: TRBV6-2/TRBV6-3; CDR3aa: CASSYSRPTGARQGYTF; CDR3nt: TGTGCCAGCAGTTACTCGCGACCAACAGGGGCAAGACAGGGCTACACCTTC
d_gene: .; abundance: many; j_gene: TRBJ1-2; v_gene: TRBV5-1; CDR3aa: CASSLWFGANYGYTF; CDR3nt: TGCGCCAGCAGCTTGTGGTTCGGTGCCAACTATGGCTACACCTTC
d_gene: .; abundance: once; j_gene: TRBJ2-4; v_gene: TRBV21-1; CDR3aa: CARSPEGELPIAKNIQYF; CDR3nt: TGTGCCCGCTCGCCCGAGGGTGAATTACCTATAGCCAAAAACATTCAGTACTTC
d_gene: TRBD1; abundance: .; j_gene: TRBJ2-5; v_gene: TRBV20-1; CDR3aa: CSARDITGEKTQYF; CDR3nt: TGCAGTGCTAGAGATATCACAGGGGAAAAGACCCAGTACTTC
d_gene: .; abundance: few; j_gene: TRBJ2-1; v_gene: TRBV12-3/TRBV12-4; CDR3aa: CASGSNEQFF; CDR3nt: TGTGCCAGCGGCAGCAATGAGCAGTTCTTC
d_gene: .; abundance: .; j_gene: TRBJ2-4; v_gene: TRBV6-2/TRBV6-3; CDR3aa: CASSYAEGTPGDIQYF; CDR3nt: TGTGCCAGCAGTTACGCCGAAGGGACCCCCGGGGACATTCAGTACTTC
d_gene: .; abundance: .; j_gene: TRBJ1-2; v_gene: TRBV20-1; CDR3aa: CSADPGAYGYTF; CDR3nt: TGCAGTGCTGATCCGGGGGCCTATGGCTACACCTTC
d_gene: .; abundance: few; j_gene: TRBJ1-1; v_gene: TRBV29-1; CDR3aa: CSVVVGAKAFF; CDR3nt: TGCAGCGTCGTCGTGGGCGCTAAAGCTTTCTTT
d_gene: .; abundance: few; j_gene: TRBJ2-5; v_gene: TRBV5-1; CDR3aa: CASSVEGGETQYF; CDR3nt: TGCGCCAGCAGCGTGGAGGGGGGAGAGACCCAGTACTTC
d_gene: .; abundance: .; j_gene: TRBJ2-5; v_gene: TRBV21-1; CDR3aa: CASRDRGGLFDNEQYF; CDR3nt: TGTGCCAGCAGGGATCGGGGGGGTCTCTTTGACAATGAGCAGTACTTC
d_gene: .; abundance: .; j_gene: TRBJ2-3; v_gene: TRBV12-3/TRBV12-4; CDR3aa: CASSQTSTDMQYF; CDR3nt: TGTGCCAGCAGCCAGACCAGCACAGATATGCAGTATTTT
d_gene: TRBD2; abundance: .; j_gene: TRBJ2-7; v_gene: TRBV12-3/TRBV12-4; CDR3aa: CASSLWRETNEQYF; CDR3nt: TGTGCCAGCAGTTTATGGCGGGAGACCAATGAGCAGTACTTC
d_gene: TRBD1; abundance: .; j_gene: TRBJ2-3; v_gene: TRBV7-3; CDR3aa: CASRGTGRAGTTLNTQYF; CDR3nt: TGTGCCAGCCGTGGGACAGGGCGAGCGGGCACAACCCTGAATACGCAGTATTTT
d_gene: .; abundance: few; j_gene: TRBJ2-7; v_gene: TRBV7-9; CDR3aa: CASSFEYEQYF; CDR3nt: TGTGCCAGCAGCTTTGAGTACGAGCAGTACTTC
d_gene: .; abundance: .; j_gene: TRBJ1-1; v_gene: TRBV4-3; CDR3aa: CASSQQVTNEAFF; CDR3nt: TGCGCCAGCAGCCAGCAGGTGACAAATGAAGCTTTCTTT
d_gene: .; abundance: .; j_gene: TRBJ2-7; v_gene: TRBV20-1; CDR3aa: CSARDREGTHEQYF; CDR3nt: TGCAGTGCTAGAGATCGGGAAGGAACCCACGAGCAGTACTTC